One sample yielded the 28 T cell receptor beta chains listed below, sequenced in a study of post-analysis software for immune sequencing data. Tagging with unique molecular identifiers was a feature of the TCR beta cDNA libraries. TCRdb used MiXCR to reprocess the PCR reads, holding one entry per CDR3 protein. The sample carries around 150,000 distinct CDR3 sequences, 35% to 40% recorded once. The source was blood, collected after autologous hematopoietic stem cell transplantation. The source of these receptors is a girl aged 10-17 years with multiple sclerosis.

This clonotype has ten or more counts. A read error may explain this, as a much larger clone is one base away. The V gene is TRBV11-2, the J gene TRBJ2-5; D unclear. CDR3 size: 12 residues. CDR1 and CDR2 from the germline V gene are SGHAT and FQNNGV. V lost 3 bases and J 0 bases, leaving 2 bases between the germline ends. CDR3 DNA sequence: TGTGCCAGCAGCTTGGACCAAGAGACCCAGTACTTC. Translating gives CASSLDQETQYF.

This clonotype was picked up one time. In nucleotides, the CDR3 is TGTGCCAGCAGCTACCGGACTAGCGGGGGGGTCAATGAGCAGTACTTC. This codes for CASSYRTSGGVNEQYF. The chain links TRBV7-2 to TRBJ2-1; 15 bases fit TRBD2. The J call may not be correct, given that the DNA end is closer to TRBJ2-7. The CDR3 runs to 16 residues. Germline loops: CDR1 SGHTA, CDR2 FQGNSA.

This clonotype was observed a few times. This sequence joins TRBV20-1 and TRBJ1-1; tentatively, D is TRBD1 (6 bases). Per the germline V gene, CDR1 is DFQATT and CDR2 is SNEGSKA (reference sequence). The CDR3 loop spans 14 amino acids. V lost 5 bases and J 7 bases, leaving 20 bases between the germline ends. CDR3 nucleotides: TGCAGTGCTCCTCAACAGGGTCCTTCGATTGAAGCTTTCTTT. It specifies CSAPQQGPSIEAFF.

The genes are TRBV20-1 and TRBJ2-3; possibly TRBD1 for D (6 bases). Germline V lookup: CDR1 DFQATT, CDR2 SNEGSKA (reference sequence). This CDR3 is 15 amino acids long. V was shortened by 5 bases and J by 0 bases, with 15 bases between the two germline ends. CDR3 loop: CSAGGAVASTDTQYF. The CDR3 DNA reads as TGCAGTGCTGGGGGCGCGGTCGCTAGCACAGATACGCAGTATTTT.

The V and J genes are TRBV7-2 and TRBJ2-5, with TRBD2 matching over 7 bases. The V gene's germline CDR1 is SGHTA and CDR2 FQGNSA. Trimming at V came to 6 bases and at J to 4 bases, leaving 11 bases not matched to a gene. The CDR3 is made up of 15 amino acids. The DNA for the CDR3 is TGTGCCAGCAGTTCCCTCTCGGGGGGTACAGAGACCCAGTACTTC. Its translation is CASSSLSGGTETQYF. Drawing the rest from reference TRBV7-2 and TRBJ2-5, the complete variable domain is GAGVSQSPSNKVTEKGKDVELRCDPISGHTALYWYRQSLGQGLEFLIYFQGNSAPDKSGLPSDRFSAERTGGSVSTLTIQRTQQEDSAVYLCASSSLSGGTETQYFGPGTRLLVL.

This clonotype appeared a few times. The CDR3 here is CSVTSGRWDTQYF. CDR3 DNA: TGCAGTGTAACTAGCGGGAGATGGGATACGCAGTATTTT. J is TRBJ2-3 and V is TRBV20-1, with 11 bases identical to TRBD2. Germline values: CDR1 DFQATT, CDR2 SNEGSKA (reference sequence). The V segment lost 7 bases and the J segment 6 bases; nucleotides outside the gene matches: 6. This CDR3 region has 13 residues.

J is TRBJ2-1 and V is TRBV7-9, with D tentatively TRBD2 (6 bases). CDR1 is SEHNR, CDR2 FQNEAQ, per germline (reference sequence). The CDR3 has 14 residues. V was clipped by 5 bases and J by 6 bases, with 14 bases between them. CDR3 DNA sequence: TGTGCCAGCAGCCCCATGGGACTTAGCAATGAGCAGTTCTTC. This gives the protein CASSPMGLSNEQFF.

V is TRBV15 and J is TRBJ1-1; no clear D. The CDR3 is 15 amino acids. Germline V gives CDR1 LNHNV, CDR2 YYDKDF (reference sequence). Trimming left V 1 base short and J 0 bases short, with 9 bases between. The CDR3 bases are TGTGCCACCAGCAGAGGGGTGGGGATGAACACTGAAGCTTTCTTT. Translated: CATSRGVGMNTEAFF.

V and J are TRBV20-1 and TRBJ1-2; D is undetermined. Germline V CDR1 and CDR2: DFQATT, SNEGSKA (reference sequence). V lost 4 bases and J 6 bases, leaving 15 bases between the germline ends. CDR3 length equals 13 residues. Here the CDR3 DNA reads TGCAGTGCTACCCCCGGATCGGAGAATGGCTACACCTTC. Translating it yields CSATPGSENGYTF.

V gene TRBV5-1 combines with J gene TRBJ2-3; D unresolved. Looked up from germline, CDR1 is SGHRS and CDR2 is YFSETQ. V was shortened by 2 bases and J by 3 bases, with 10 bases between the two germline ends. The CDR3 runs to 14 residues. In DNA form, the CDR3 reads TGCGCCAGCAGCTTCGGATCAGCAACAGATACGCAGTATTTT. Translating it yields CASSFGSATDTQYF.

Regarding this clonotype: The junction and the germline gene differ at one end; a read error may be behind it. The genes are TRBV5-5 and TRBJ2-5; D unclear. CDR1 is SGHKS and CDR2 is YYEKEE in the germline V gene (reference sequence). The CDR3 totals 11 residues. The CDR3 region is CASSRAETRYF. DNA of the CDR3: TGTGCCAGCAGCAGGGCAGAGACCCGGTACTTC. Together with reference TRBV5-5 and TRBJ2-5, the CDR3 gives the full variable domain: DAGVTQSPTHLIKTRGQQVTLRCSPISGHKSVSWYQQVLGQGPQFIFQYYEKEERGRGNFPDRFSARQFPNYSSELNVNALLLGDSALYLCASSRAETRYFGPGTRLLVL.

This CDR3 is CASSRTSGTYNEQFF. The DNA for the CDR3 is TGTGCCAGCAGTCGGACTAGCGGGACGTACAATGAGCAGTTCTTC. V gene TRBV6-5 combines with J gene TRBJ2-1, with 12 nucleotides matching TRBD2. V dropped 5 bases and J dropped 4; count of bases not matched to a gene: 3. CDR1 and CDR2 from the germline V gene are MNHEY and SVGAGI. This CDR3 region has 15 residues.

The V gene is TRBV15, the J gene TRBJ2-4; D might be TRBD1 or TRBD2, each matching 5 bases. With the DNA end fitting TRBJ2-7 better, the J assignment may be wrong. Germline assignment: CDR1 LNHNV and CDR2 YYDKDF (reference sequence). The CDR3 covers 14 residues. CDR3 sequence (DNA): TGTGCCACCAGCAAGGCCGGGACGGTCTACGAGCAGTACTTC. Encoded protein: CATSKAGTVYEQYF.

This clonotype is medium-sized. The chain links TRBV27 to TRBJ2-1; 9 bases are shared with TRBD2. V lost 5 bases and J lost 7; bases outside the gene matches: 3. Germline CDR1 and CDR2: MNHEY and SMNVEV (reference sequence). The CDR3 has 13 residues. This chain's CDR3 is CASSALAGNEQFF. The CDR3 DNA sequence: TGTGCCAGCAGTGCCCTAGCGGGGAATGAGCAGTTCTTC.

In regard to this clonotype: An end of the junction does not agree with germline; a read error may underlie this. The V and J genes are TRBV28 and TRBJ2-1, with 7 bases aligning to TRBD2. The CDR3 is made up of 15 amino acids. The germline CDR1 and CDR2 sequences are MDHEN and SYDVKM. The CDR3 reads CASSFGAGRHNEQFF. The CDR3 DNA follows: TGTGCCAGCAGTTTCGGAGCGGGACGGCACAACGAGCAGTTCTTC.

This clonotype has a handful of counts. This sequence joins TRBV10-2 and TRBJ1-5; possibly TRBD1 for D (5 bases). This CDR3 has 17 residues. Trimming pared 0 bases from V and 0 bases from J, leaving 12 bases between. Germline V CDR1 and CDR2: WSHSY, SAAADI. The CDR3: CASSESHGGVSNQPQHF. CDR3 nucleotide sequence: TGCGCCAGCAGTGAGTCGCATGGGGGGGTTAGCAATCAGCCCCAGCATTTT.

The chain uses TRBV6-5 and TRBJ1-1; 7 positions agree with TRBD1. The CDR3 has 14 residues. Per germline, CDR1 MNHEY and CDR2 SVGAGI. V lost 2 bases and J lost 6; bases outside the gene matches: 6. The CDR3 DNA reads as TGTGCCAGCAGTTACAGGGGGCTAGGCGCTGAAGCTTTCTTT. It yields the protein CASSYRGLGAEAFF.

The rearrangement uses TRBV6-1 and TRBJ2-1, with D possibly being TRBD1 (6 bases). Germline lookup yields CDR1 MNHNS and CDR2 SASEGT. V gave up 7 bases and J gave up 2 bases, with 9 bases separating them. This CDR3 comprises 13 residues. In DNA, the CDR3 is TGTGCCAGCACAGGGGACGCCTACAATGAGCAGTTCTTC. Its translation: CASTGDAYNEQFF.

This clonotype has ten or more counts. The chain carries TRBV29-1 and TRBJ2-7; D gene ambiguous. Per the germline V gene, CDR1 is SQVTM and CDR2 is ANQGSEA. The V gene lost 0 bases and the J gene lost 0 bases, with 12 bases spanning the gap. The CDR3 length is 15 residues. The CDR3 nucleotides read TGCAGCGTTGAAGATGAGGACGGAATCTCCTACGAGCAGTACTTC. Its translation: CSVEDEDGISYEQYF.

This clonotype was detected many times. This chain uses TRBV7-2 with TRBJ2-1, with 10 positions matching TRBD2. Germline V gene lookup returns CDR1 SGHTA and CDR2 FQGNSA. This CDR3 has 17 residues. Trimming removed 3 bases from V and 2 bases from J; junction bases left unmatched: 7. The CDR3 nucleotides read TGTGCCAGCAGCTTTCAAGCGGGAGGGCCTCCCTACAATGAGCAGTTCTTC. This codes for CASSFQAGGPPYNEQFF.

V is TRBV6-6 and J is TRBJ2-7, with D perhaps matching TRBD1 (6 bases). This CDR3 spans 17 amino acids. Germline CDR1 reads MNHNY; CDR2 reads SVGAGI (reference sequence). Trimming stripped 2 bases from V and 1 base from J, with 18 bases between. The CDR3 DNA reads TGTGCCAGCAGTTACCCCATCACAGGGCCACTTTCCTACGAGCAGTACTTC. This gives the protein CASSYPITGPLSYEQYF.

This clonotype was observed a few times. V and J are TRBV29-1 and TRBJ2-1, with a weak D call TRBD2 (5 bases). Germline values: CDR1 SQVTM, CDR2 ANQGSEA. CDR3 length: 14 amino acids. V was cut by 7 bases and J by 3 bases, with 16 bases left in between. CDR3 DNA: TGCAGCGGCCGAGAGGGAGCCCACTACAATGAGCAGTTCTTC. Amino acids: CSGREGAHYNEQFF.

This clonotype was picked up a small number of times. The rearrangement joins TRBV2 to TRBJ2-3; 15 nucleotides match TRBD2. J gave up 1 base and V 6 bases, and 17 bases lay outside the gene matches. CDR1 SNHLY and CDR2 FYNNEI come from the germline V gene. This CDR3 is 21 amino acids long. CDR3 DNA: TGTGCCAGCAGATTCCCCCGGACTAGCGGGAGGGCCGGGGATGGCACAGATACGCAGTATTTT. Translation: CASRFPRTSGRAGDGTDTQYF.

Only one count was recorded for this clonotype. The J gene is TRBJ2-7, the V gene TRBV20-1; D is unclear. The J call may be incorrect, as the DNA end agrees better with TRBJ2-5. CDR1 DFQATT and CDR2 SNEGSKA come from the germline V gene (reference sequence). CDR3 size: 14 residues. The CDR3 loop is CSASGPLVRETQYF. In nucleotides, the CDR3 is TGCAGTGCTAGCGGCCCCCTAGTCCGAGAGACCCAGTACTTC.

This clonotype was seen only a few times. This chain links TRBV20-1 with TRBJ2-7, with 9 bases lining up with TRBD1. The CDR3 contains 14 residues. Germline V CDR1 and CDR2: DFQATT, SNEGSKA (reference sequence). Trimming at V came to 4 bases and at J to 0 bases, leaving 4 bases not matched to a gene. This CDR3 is CSANPGQGSYEQYF. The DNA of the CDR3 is TGCAGTGCTAACCCGGGACAGGGCTCCTACGAGCAGTACTTC.

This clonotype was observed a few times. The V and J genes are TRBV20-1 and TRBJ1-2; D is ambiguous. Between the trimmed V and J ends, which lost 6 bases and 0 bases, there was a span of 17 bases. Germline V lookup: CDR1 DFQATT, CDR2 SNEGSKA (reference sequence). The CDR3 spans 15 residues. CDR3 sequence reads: CSASLINPPNYGYTF. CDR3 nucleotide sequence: TGCAGTGCAAGCCTTATCAACCCTCCTAACTATGGCTACACCTTC.

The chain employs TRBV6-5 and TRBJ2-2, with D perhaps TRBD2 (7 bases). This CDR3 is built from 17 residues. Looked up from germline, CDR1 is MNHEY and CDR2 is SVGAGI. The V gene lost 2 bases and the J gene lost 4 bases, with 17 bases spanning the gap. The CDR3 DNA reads TGTGCCAGCAGTTACCCCGCGGGGGCAGGGCGCACCGGGGAGCTGTTTTTT. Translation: CASSYPAGAGRTGELFF.

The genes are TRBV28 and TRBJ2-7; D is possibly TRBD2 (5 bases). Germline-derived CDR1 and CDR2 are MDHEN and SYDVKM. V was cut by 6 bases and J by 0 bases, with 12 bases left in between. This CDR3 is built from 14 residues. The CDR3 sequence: CASRLGKSSYEQYF. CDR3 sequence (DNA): TGTGCCAGCAGACTCGGGAAGAGCTCCTACGAGCAGTACTTC.